This TCR beta chain is drawn from a study of metastatic and nonmetastatic thyroid tumors. Study information: Malignant thyroid and benign thyroid patients provided blood and tumor or nodule tissue whose repertoires were compared.

Every patient was untreated before thyroid surgery. Study-level results: It was reportedly found that TCR beta diversity was significantly higher in malignant thyroid tumors than in benign nodules, a difference seen in both blood and tumor samples.

In the source study's methods: Building a distant-metastasis classifier for papillary thyroid cancer drew on CDR3 differences across clinicopathological groups. Through MiXCR, TCRdb re-clonotyped the PCR reads. In this record, the V and J calls reflect TCRdb's handling and not the investigators' own analysis. The repertoire has tens of thousands of clones, roughly 20% of them found once; the top ten carry 3.5% to 4.5%. To note about this clone: Its antigen remains unknown. One end of the junction does not line up with germline, which may come from a read error.

Sequenced sample: blood. This receptor was obtained from a female donor with papillary thyroid cancer or a benign thyroid nodule (not recorded which). Some clones in this sample may be carry-over from other donors' samples.

CDR3 coding DNA: TGTGCCACCAGTGATCCCGCGATGCGGGTGAGCTACATTGAGCTGTTCTTC. Residues: CATSDPAMRVSYIELFF. The chain uses TRBV24-1 and TRBJ2-1, with D perhaps TRBD2 (5 bases). The CDR3 is made up of 17 amino acids. CDR1 is KGHDR and CDR2 is SFDVKD in the germline V gene.